These 15 T cell receptor beta chains share one sample of origin, sequenced in a study of response to subunit inactivated influenza vaccine. Each CDR3 protein is one row after TCRdb ran MiXCR on the RT-PCR reads. The top ten clones hold about 12% of a sample with about 480,000 distinct CDR3 sequences, over 9.5% of them seen once. The sequencing used PBMCs from blood, collected 40 to 50 days after vaccination. These receptors originate from a man aged 50 or older who received an inactivated influenza vaccine.

This clonotype was seen only a few times. J is TRBJ2-7 and V is TRBV2; 8 positions agree with TRBD1. This CDR3 region has 14 residues. The germline gives CDR1 SNHLY, CDR2 FYNNEI. Trimming at V came to 5 bases and at J to 5 bases, leaving 8 bases not matched to a gene. Written as DNA, the CDR3 is TGTGCCAGCAGTCGGACAGGGTCGGACCACGAGCAGTACTTC. It codes for CASSRTGSDHEQYF. The whole variable domain, remainder taken from reference TRBV2 and TRBJ2-7, is EPEVTQTPSHQVTQMGQEVILRCVPISNHLYFYWYRQILGQKVEFLVSFYNNEISEKSEIFDDQFSVERPDGSNFTLKIRSTKLEDSAMYFCASSRTGSDHEQYFGPGTRLTVT.

The chain is built from TRBV5-5 and TRBJ2-7, with 8 bases lining up with TRBD1. This CDR3 is built from 15 residues. Germline-derived CDR1 and CDR2 are SGHKS and YYEKEE (reference sequence). The V and J ends lost 4 bases and 2 bases, in that order; junction bases with no gene match: 8. The chain's CDR3 is CASSAQGALTYEQYF. CDR3 nucleotide sequence: TGTGCCAGCAGCGCGCAGGGGGCGTTGACCTACGAGCAGTACTTC.

Of note for this clonotype: At one of its ends the junction is not consistent with the germline gene, which may arise from a read error. CDR3 protein: CSVDRGDTKAFF. CDR3 coding DNA: TGCAGCGTTGACAGGGGCGACACTAAAGCTTTCTTT. The chain uses TRBV29-1 and TRBJ1-1; D might be TRBD1 (6 bases). The CDR3 contains 12 residues. The germline V gene has CDR1 SQVTM and CDR2 ANQGSEA.

This clonotype came up a few times. The chain is built from TRBV7-6 and TRBJ2-1; 10 positions match TRBD1. The CDR3 has 17 residues. Germline V CDR1 and CDR2: SGHVS, FNYEAQ. J gave up 6 bases and V 2 bases, and 10 bases lay outside the gene matches. In nucleotides, the CDR3 is TGTGCCAGCAGCTTACATCCGGGACAGGGGTTTGGCAATGAGCAGTTCTTC. Translated: CASSLHPGQGFGNEQFF. The whole variable domain, filled in from reference TRBV7-6 and TRBJ2-1, reads GAGVSQSPRYKVTKRGQDVALRCDPISGHVSLYWYRQALGQGPEFLTYFNYEAQQDKSGLPNDRFSAERPEGSISTLTIQRTEQRDSAMYRCASSLHPGQGFGNEQFFGPGTRLTVL.

This clonotype has at least ten counts. V is TRBV20-1 and J is TRBJ1-1; D gene unclear. CDR3 length: 13 residues. Germline lookup yields CDR1 DFQATT and CDR2 SNEGSKA (reference sequence). Trimming pared 1 base from V and 1 base from J, leaving 7 bases between. CDR3 in amino acids: CSARGTSNTEAFF. In DNA, the CDR3 is TGCAGTGCTAGAGGGACGTCGAACACTGAAGCTTTCTTT.

With respect to this clonotype: Its ends do not fully match the called genes, so a read error is possible. The chain recombines TRBV5-1 with TRBJ2-1; 7 positions match TRBD2. Germline V CDR1 and CDR2: SGHRS, YFSETQ. The CDR3 contains 14 residues. CDR3 sequence (DNA): TGCGCCAGCAGCCGGGGGGAGGGCGTCAATAAGCAGTTCTTC. Translated: CASSRGEGVNKQFF. The entire variable domain, with the rest obtained from reference TRBV5-1 and TRBJ2-1, is as follows: KAGVTQTPRYLIKTRGQQVTLSCSPISGHRSVSWYQQTPGQGLQFLFEYFSETQRNKGNFPGRFSGRQFSNSRSEMNVSTLELGDSALYLCASSRGEGVNKQFFGPGTRLTVL.

V usage is TRBV7-2 and J usage is TRBJ2-7; 12 nucleotides line up with TRBD1. This CDR3 has 16 residues. The V gene's germline CDR1 is SGHTA and CDR2 FQGNSA. Losses at the gene ends were 2 bases for V and 3 bases for J; bases not matched to a gene: 5. The CDR3 region is CASSLRGTGGYYEQYF. For the CDR3, the DNA is TGTGCCAGCAGCTTACGAGGGACAGGGGGCTACTACGAGCAGTACTTC. The whole variable domain, filled in from reference TRBV7-2 and TRBJ2-7, reads GAGVSQSPSNKVTEKGKDVELRCDPISGHTALYWYRQSLGQGLEFLIYFQGNSAPDKSGLPSDRFSAERTGGSVSTLTIQRTQQEDSAVYLCASSLRGTGGYYEQYFGPGTRLTVT.

This clonotype has only a few counts. The genes are TRBV7-9 and TRBJ2-2; weak D call: TRBD1 (6 bases). Germline CDR1 SEHNR, CDR2 FQNEAQ (reference sequence). The V gene lost 5 bases and the J gene lost 3 bases, with 16 bases spanning the gap. The CDR3 covers 16 residues. The CDR3 DNA reads TGTGCCAGCAGCGGAATTCCGGGACAATACACCGGGGAGCTGTTTTTT. This sequence encodes CASSGIPGQYTGELFF.

This clonotype was seen many times. This chain connects TRBV4-1 to TRBJ1-1; 8 bases fit TRBD1. Per the germline V gene, CDR1 is MGHRA and CDR2 is YSYEKL. With 7 bases clipped from V and 2 bases from J, the junction kept 12 bases outside the gene matches. The CDR3 has 16 amino acids. CDR3 nucleotide sequence: TGCGCCAGCACCGACAGGGGCATCCTAAGAAACACTGAAGCTTTCTTT. It is translated as CASTDRGILRNTEAFF.

Turning to this clonotype: Possible read error: a much larger clone is one base away. V usage is TRBV5-1 and J usage is TRBJ2-1; no definite D call. The germline V gene has CDR1 SGHRS and CDR2 YFSETQ. CDR3 length: 13 residues. The DNA of the CDR3 is TGCGCCAGCAGCTTGACCGCTTACAATGAGCAGCTCTTC. Translated, it gives CASSLTAYNEQLF.

This chain joins TRBV28 and TRBJ2-7; possibly TRBD1 for D (5 bases). CDR3 size: 13 residues. Germline CDR1 is MDHEN and CDR2 is SYDVKM. With 6 bases removed from V and 1 base from J, the gap between germline ends came to 10 bases. CDR3 sequence (DNA): TGTGCCAGCAGCGCGACAGAGTCCTACGAGCAGTACTTC. This gives the protein CASSATESYEQYF.

The chain combines TRBV2 with TRBJ2-1, with 10 positions matching TRBD2. CDR3 length equals 15 residues. Trimming cost V 1 base and J 3 bases; bases outside gene matches: 0. Looked up from germline, CDR1 is SNHLY and CDR2 is FYNNEI. CDR3 DNA: TGTGCCAGCAGTGAAGGGACTAGCGGCTACAATGAGCAGTTCTTC. As protein: CASSEGTSGYNEQFF. Drawing the rest from reference TRBV2 and TRBJ2-1, the complete variable domain is EPEVTQTPSHQVTQMGQEVILRCVPISNHLYFYWYRQILGQKVEFLVSFYNNEISEKSEIFDDQFSVERPDGSNFTLKIRSTKLEDSAMYFCASSEGTSGYNEQFFGPGTRLTVL.

The chain has TRBV7-6 and TRBJ1-2, with D possibly TRBD1 on 6 matching bases. From germline, CDR1 is SGHVS and CDR2 FNYEAQ. V shed 5 bases and J shed 4 bases, with 17 bases lying between them. This CDR3 has 15 amino acids. CDR3 sequence: CASSRGTTGSYGYTF. Written as DNA, the CDR3 is TGTGCCAGCAGCCGCGGAACGACAGGCAGCTATGGCTACACCTTC.

The gene calls are TRBV20-1 and TRBJ1-1; D unclear. Deletions cut 6 bases from V and 5 bases from J, with 10 bases between. The germline V gene has CDR1 DFQATT and CDR2 SNEGSKA (reference sequence). The CDR3 extends over 11 amino acids. CDR3 DNA sequence: TGCAGTGCAACTCAGTTGACTGAAGCTTTCTTT. This encodes CSATQLTEAFF.

This clonotype was picked up a small number of times. The rearrangement links TRBV5-1 to TRBJ2-1; 10 nucleotides align to TRBD2. Trimming cost V 2 bases and J 6 bases; bases outside gene matches: 11. CDR1 SGHRS and CDR2 YFSETQ come from the germline V gene. The length of the CDR3 is 17 residues. DNA of the CDR3: TGCGCCAGCAGCTTACCCCTAACCGGGACTAGCGCCAATGAGCAGTTCTTC. Translating gives CASSLPLTGTSANEQFF.